A single sample is the source of the 19 T cell receptor beta chains below, sequenced in a study of OX40 agonist ivuxolimab in advanced cancers. Profiling relied on immunoSEQ multiplex PCR, and the TCRdb table lists in-frame clones only, not all of them. The repertoire holds some 86,000 clones, roughly 85% seen once, with 1.3% to 1.5% in the top ten. Specimen: CD4+ or CD8+ T cells sorted from blood, collected in a trial of the OX40 agonist ivuxolimab. Receptors were obtained from an adult with an advanced solid tumor such as melanoma, head and neck, liver or kidney cancer.

This rearrangement joins TRBV18 to TRBJ2-3, with a possible D match to TRBD1 (6 bases). The CDR3 covers 13 residues. Trimming removed 4 bases from V and 5 bases from J, with 10 bases in between. Germline-derived CDR1 and CDR2 are KGHSH and LQKENI. In DNA form, the CDR3 reads TGTGCCAGCTCACTGGGGGCTGTAGATACGCAGTATTTT. This gives the protein CASSLGAVDTQYF. The whole variable domain, remainder taken from reference TRBV18 and TRBJ2-3, is NAGVMQNPRHLVRRRGQEARLRCSPMKGHSHVYWYRQLPEEGLKFMVYLQKENIIDESGMPKERFSAEFPKEGPSILRIQQVVRGDSAAYFCASSLGAVDTQYFGPGTRLTVL.

V and J are TRBV7-2 and TRBJ1-5, with 10 nucleotides matching TRBD1. The germline gives CDR1 SGHTA, CDR2 FQGNSA. With 5 bases clipped from V and 6 bases from J, the junction kept 7 bases outside the gene matches. The CDR3 totals 15 residues. The CDR3 protein is CASSPGTGDSQPQHF. CDR3 coding DNA: TGTGCCAGCAGCCCTGGGACAGGGGACAGTCAGCCCCAGCATTTT.

The rearrangement uses TRBV7-3 and TRBJ2-3; TRBD1 might be the D (6 bases). This CDR3 comprises 14 residues. The V end was cut by 5 bases, the J end by 5 bases, with 14 bases between. Per the germline V gene, CDR1 is SGHTA and CDR2 is FQGTGA. The CDR3 nucleotides read TGTGCCAGCAGCCGAGGGGGTGAAGAAGATACGCAGTATTTT. Translation: CASSRGGEEDTQYF. Variable domain in full (rest from reference TRBV7-3 and TRBJ2-3): GAGVSQTPSNKVTEKGKYVELRCDPISGHTALYWYRQSLGQGPEFLIYFQGTGAADDSGLPNDRFFAVRPEGSVSTLKIQRTERGDSAVYLCASSRGGEEDTQYFGPGTRLTVL.

The V gene is TRBV11-3, the J gene TRBJ2-5; TRBD2 might be the D (7 bases). V gave up 1 base and J gave up 1 base, with 16 bases separating them. The germline V gene has CDR1 SGHNT and CDR2 YENEEA. The CDR3 runs 17 residues. CDR3 DNA sequence: TGTGCCAGCAGCTTAGGTCGGAGGGCGGGGGCCCAAGAGACCCAGTACTTC. Its translation: CASSLGRRAGAQETQYF.

CDR3 region: CASSQVGRSVEKLFF. The CDR3 coding sequence is TGCGCCAGCAGCCAAGTAGGGAGATCAGTGGAAAAACTGTTTTTT. The V gene is TRBV4-1, the J gene TRBJ1-4, with no clear D. Trimming removed 1 base at V and 8 bases at J, with 14 bases between. This CDR3 spans 15 amino acids. Germline CDR1 is MGHRA and CDR2 is YSYEKL.

This clone was observed a handful of times. This chain joins TRBV18 and TRBJ2-7; possibly TRBD2 for D (6 bases). The CDR3 covers 15 residues. V gave up 0 bases and J gave up 4 bases, with 13 bases separating them. Germline loops: CDR1 KGHSH, CDR2 LQKENI. The CDR3 DNA reads as TGTGCCAGCTCACCACCGCTGGGGGGTGCTTACGAGCAGTACTTC. Encoded protein: CASSPPLGGAYEQYF.

This chain uses TRBV10-3 with TRBJ2-1, with D tentatively TRBD1 or TRBD2 (5 bases each). With 4 bases removed from V and 8 bases from J, the gap between germline ends came to 12 bases. CDR1 ENHRY and CDR2 SYGVKD come from the germline V gene. This CDR3 spans 13 amino acids. The CDR3 spells CAISVSGRDEQFF. CDR3 nucleotides: TGTGCCATCAGTGTATCAGGGCGGGATGAGCAGTTCTTC.

The chain uses TRBV13 and TRBJ2-1, with 11 nucleotides matching TRBD2. The J segment lost 4 bases and the V segment lost 2 bases, leaving 7 bases of the junction unmatched. Germline V gene data show CDR1 as PRHDT and CDR2 as FYEKMQ (reference sequence). The CDR3 runs 17 residues. The CDR3 coding sequence is TGTGCCAGCAGCTTAAGGTCGACTAGCGGGGATTACAATGAGCAGTTCTTC. This sequence encodes CASSLRSTSGDYNEQFF.

This chain connects TRBV28 to TRBJ2-1; D possibly corresponds to TRBD2 (6 bases). Germline assignment: CDR1 MDHEN and CDR2 SYDVKM. V was pared by 5 bases and J by 7 bases, with 12 bases between. CDR3 length: 13 amino acids. CDR3 nucleotides: TGTGCCAGCAGTCTTCGACTAGGTAATGAGCAGTTCTTC. Translated: CASSLRLGNEQFF. Using reference TRBV28 and TRBJ2-1 for the parts outside the CDR3, the full variable domain is DVKVTQSSRYLVKRTGEKVFLECVQDMDHENMFWYRQDPGLGLRLIYFSYDVKMKEKGDIPEGYSVSREKKERFSLILESASTNQTSMYLCASSLRLGNEQFFGPGTRLTVL.

J is TRBJ2-3 and V is TRBV27; no reliable D call. Germline lookup yields CDR1 MNHEY and CDR2 SMNVEV (reference sequence). This CDR3 comprises 12 residues. The germline V and J ends were trimmed by 0 bases and 4 bases, with 2 bases remaining between them. This CDR3 reads CASSLSADTQYF. The CDR3 nucleotides are TGTGCCAGCAGTTTATCGGCAGATACGCAGTATTTT.

The rearrangement uses TRBV2 and TRBJ1-2; D unclear. This CDR3 is 14 amino acids long. The V and J ends lost 1 base and 8 bases respectively, with 14 bases between them. The germline gives CDR1 SNHLY, CDR2 FYNNEI. The CDR3 DNA reads as TGTGCCAGCAGTGAAGGGCGGGTGAGTGGCGGCTACACCTTC. This sequence encodes CASSEGRVSGGYTF.

V usage is TRBV7-2 and J usage is TRBJ1-5; 7 bases map to TRBD1. V lost 5 bases to trimming and J lost 3 bases; unmatched junction nucleotides: 4. There are 14 residues in the CDR3. Germline-derived CDR1 and CDR2 are SGHTA and FQGNSA. CDR3 amino acids: CASSRDRANQPQHF. The CDR3 DNA follows: TGTGCCAGCAGCCGAGACAGGGCCAATCAGCCCCAGCATTTT.

This chain links TRBV28 with TRBJ1-1; D may be TRBD1 (5 bases). The germline V gene encodes CDR1 MDHEN and CDR2 SYDVKM. V lost 7 bases and J lost 5, with 20 bases in between. The CDR3 loop spans 15 amino acids. The CDR3 reads CASNSGDFAGTEAFF. Here the CDR3 DNA reads TGTGCCAGCAATTCCGGGGACTTCGCCGGGACTGAAGCTTTCTTT.

This clone was seen a handful of times. The V gene is TRBV28, the J gene TRBJ2-3; D is uncertain. V was pared by 6 bases and J by 4 bases, with 8 bases between. The CDR3 loop spans 12 amino acids. Germline CDR1 is MDHEN and CDR2 is SYDVKM. The CDR3, as DNA: TGTGCCAGCAGCTCCCCCTCAGATACGCAGTATTTT. This encodes CASSSPSDTQYF.

The rearrangement uses TRBV19 and TRBJ2-3; TRBD1 might be the D (5 bases). Germline lookup yields CDR1 LNHDA and CDR2 SQIVND (reference sequence). This CDR3 contains 14 residues. Trimming took 1 base from V and 2 from J, leaving 7 bases between them. The CDR3 loop reads CASSIGQPTDTQYF. The CDR3 nucleotides read TGTGCCAGTAGTATAGGACAGCCCACAGATACGCAGTATTTT.

The chain couples TRBV29-1 to TRBJ2-5; 9 bases are a match to TRBD2. The V segment lost 4 bases and the J segment 4 bases; nucleotides outside the gene matches: 4. The CDR3 covers 13 residues. The germline V gene has CDR1 SQVTM and CDR2 ANQGSEA. The chain's CDR3 is CSVGSGGRETQYF. The DNA for the CDR3 is TGCAGCGTTGGTAGCGGGGGACGAGAGACCCAGTACTTC.

This chain joins TRBV28 and TRBJ1-1; the D gene is possibly TRBD1 (6 bases). The germline gives CDR1 MDHEN, CDR2 SYDVKM. This CDR3 has 13 residues. V was cut by 4 bases and J by 6 bases, with 12 bases left in between. DNA for the CDR3: TGTGCCAGCAGTTCGGGGGGCCGCGCTGAAGCTTTCTTT. It translates to CASSSGGRAEAFF. Looking up the rest from reference TRBV28 and TRBJ1-1 gives the full variable domain: DVKVTQSSRYLVKRTGEKVFLECVQDMDHENMFWYRQDPGLGLRLIYFSYDVKMKEKGDIPEGYSVSREKKERFSLILESASTNQTSMYLCASSSGGRAEAFFGQGTRLTVV.

The chain uses TRBV5-1 and TRBJ2-5; 11 bases map to TRBD2. CDR1 SGHRS and CDR2 YFSETQ come from the germline V gene. CDR3 length: 16 residues. V was pared by 0 bases and J by 3 bases, with 4 bases of the junction left unmatched. In DNA, the CDR3 is TGCGCCAGCAGCTTGGCCTCACTAGCGGGGGAAGAGACCCAGTACTTC. Translating gives CASSLASLAGEETQYF. The full variable domain, rest sourced from reference TRBV5-1 and TRBJ2-5, is KAGVTQTPRYLIKTRGQQVTLSCSPISGHRSVSWYQQTPGQGLQFLFEYFSETQRNKGNFPGRFSGRQFSNSRSEMNVSTLELGDSALYLCASSLASLAGEETQYFGPGTRLLVL.

This sequence joins TRBV7-8 and TRBJ1-3; D is undetermined. This CDR3 contains 14 residues. V lost 5 bases and J 1 base, leaving 9 bases between the germline ends. Germline loops: CDR1 SGHVS, CDR2 FQNEAQ. The chain's CDR3 is CASSPPPSGNTIYF. CDR3 DNA: TGTGCCAGCAGCCCCCCCCCGTCTGGAAACACCATATATTTT.